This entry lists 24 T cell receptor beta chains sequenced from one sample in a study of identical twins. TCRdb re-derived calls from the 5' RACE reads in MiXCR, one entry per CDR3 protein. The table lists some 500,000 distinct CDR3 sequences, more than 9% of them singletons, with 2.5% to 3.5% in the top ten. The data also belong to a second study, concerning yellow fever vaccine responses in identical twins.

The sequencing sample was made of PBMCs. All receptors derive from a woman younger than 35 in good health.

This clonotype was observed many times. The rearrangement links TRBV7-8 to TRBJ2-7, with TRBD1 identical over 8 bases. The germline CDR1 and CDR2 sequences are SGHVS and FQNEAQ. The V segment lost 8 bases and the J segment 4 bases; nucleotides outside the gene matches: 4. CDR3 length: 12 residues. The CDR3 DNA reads TGTGCCAGCGAGGACAGGGATTACGAGCAGTACTTC. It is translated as CASEDRDYEQYF. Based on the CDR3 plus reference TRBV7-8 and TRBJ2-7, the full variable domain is GAGVSQSPRYKVAKRGQDVALRCDPISGHVSLFWYQQALGQGPEFLTYFQNEAQLDKSGLPSDRFFAERPEGSVSTLKIQRTQQEDSAVYLCASEDRDYEQYFGPGTRLTVT.

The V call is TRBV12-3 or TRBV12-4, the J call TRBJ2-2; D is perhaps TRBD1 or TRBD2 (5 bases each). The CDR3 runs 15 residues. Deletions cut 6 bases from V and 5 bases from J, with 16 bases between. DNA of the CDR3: TGTGCCAGCAGAGAGGGCCAGGGTGAAACCGGGGAGCTGTTTTTT. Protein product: CASREGQGETGELFF.

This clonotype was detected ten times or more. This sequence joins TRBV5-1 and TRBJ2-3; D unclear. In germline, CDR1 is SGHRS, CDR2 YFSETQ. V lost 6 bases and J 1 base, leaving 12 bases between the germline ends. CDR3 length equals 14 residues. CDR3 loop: CASKIDIRTDTQYF. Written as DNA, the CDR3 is TGCGCCAGCAAAATCGACATACGCACAGATACGCAGTATTTT.

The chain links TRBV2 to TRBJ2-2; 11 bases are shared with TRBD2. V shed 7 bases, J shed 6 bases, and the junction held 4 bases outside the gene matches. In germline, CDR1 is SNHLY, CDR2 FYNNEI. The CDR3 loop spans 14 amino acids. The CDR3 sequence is CASKIAGGAGELFF. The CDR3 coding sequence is TGTGCCAGCAAAATAGCGGGGGGGGCCGGGGAGCTGTTTTTT.

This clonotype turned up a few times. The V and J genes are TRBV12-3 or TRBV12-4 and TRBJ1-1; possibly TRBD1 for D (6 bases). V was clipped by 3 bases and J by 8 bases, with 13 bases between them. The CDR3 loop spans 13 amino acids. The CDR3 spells CASSFVTQGEAFF. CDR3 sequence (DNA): TGTGCCAGCAGTTTTGTAACACAGGGAGAAGCTTTCTTT.

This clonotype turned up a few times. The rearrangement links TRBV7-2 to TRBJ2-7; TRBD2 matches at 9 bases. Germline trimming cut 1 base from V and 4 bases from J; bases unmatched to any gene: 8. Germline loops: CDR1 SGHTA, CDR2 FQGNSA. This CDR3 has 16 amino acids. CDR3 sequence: CASSLDVSGGAYEQYF. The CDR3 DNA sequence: TGTGCCAGCAGCTTAGATGTTAGCGGGGGAGCTTACGAGCAGTACTTC. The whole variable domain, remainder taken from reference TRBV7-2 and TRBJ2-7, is GAGVSQSPSNKVTEKGKDVELRCDPISGHTALYWYRQSLGQGLEFLIYFQGNSAPDKSGLPSDRFSAERTGGSVSTLTIQRTQQEDSAVYLCASSLDVSGGAYEQYFGPGTRLTVT.

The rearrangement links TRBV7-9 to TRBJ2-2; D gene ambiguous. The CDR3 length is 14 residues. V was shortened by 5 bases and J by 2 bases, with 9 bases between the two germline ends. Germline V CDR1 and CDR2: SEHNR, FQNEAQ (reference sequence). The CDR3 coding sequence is TGTGCCAGCAGCGCCACCCCTAACACCGGGGAGCTGTTTTTT. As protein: CASSATPNTGELFF.

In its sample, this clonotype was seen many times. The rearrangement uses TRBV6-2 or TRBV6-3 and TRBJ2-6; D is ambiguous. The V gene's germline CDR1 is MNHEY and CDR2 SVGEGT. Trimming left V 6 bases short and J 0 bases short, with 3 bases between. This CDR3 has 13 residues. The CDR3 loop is CASRGSGANVLTF. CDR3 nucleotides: TGTGCCAGCAGGGGCTCTGGGGCCAACGTCCTGACTTTC.

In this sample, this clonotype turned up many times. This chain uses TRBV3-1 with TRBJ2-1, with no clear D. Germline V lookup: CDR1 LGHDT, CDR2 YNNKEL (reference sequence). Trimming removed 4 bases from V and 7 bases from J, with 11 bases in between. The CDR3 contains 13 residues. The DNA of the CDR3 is TGTGCCAGCAGCCCTCCTGGCGATAATGAGCAGTTCTTC. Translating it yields CASSPPGDNEQFF.

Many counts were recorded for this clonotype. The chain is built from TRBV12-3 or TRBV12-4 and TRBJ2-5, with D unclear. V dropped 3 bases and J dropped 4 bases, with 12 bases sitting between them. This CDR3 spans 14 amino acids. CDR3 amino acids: CASSLERGTETQYF. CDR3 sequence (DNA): TGTGCCAGCAGTTTGGAACGAGGAACAGAGACCCAGTACTTC.

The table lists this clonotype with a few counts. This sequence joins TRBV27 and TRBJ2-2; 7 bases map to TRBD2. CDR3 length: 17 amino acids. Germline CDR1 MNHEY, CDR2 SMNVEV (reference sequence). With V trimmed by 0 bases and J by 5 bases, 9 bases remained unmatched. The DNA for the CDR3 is TGTGCCAGCAGTTTATCGGGCGGACTAGGTGGTACCGGGGAGCTGTTTTTT. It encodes CASSLSGGLGGTGELFF.

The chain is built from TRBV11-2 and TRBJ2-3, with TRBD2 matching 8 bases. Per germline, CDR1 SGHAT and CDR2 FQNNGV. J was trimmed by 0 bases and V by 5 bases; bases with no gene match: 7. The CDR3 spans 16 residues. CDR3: CASSPRLASSTDTQYF. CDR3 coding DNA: TGTGCCAGCAGCCCCCGACTAGCGTCTAGCACAGATACGCAGTATTTT.

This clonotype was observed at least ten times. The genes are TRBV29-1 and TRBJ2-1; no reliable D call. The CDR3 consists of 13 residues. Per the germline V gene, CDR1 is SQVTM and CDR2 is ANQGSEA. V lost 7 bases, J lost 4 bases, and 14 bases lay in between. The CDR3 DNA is TGCAGCGCGTGGGCGGCAGAGTACAATGAGCAGTTCTTC. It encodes CSAWAAEYNEQFF.

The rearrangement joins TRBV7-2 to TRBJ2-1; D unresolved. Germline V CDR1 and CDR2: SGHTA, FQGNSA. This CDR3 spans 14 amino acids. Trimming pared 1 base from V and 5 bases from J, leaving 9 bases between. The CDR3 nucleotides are TGTGCCAGCAGCTTAGTAGCCCTAAACAATGAGCAGTTCTTC. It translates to CASSLVALNNEQFF.

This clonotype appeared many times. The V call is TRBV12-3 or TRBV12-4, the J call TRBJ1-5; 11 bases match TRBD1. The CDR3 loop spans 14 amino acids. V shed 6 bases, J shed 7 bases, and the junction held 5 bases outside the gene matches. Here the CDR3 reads CASRGTGGGQPQHF. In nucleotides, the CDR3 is TGTGCCAGCAGAGGGACAGGGGGAGGCCAGCCCCAGCATTTT.

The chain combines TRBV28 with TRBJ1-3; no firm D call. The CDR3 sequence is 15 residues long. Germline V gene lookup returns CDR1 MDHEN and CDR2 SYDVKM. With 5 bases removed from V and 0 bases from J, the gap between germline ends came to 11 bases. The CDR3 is CASSPRGSSGNTIYF. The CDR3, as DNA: TGTGCCAGCAGTCCTAGAGGTAGCTCTGGAAACACCATATATTTT.

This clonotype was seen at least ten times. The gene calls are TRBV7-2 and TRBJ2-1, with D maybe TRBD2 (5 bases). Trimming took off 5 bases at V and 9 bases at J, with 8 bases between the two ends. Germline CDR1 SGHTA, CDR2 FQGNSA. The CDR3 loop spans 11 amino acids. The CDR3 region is CASSPRVEQFF. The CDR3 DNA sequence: TGTGCCAGCAGCCCGCGGGTTGAGCAGTTCTTC. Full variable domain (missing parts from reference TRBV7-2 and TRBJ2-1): GAGVSQSPSNKVTEKGKDVELRCDPISGHTALYWYRQSLGQGLEFLIYFQGNSAPDKSGLPSDRFSAERTGGSVSTLTIQRTQQEDSAVYLCASSPRVEQFFGPGTRLTVL.

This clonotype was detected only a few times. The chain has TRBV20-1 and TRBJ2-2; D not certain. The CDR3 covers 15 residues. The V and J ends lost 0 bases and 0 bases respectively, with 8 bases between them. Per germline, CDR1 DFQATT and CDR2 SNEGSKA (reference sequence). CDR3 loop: CSAREGSPNTGELFF. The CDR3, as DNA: TGCAGTGCTAGAGAGGGGTCTCCGAACACCGGGGAGCTGTTTTTT.

CDR3 residues: CATARRREENEQFF. The CDR3 bases are TGTGCCACTGCCCGTCGACGGGAGGAGAATGAGCAGTTCTTC. This chain uses TRBV27 with TRBJ2-1, with TRBD2 matching over 7 bases. The V segment lost 10 bases and the J segment 7 bases; nucleotides outside the gene matches: 13. In germline, CDR1 is MNHEY, CDR2 SMNVEV (reference sequence). This CDR3 has 14 amino acids.

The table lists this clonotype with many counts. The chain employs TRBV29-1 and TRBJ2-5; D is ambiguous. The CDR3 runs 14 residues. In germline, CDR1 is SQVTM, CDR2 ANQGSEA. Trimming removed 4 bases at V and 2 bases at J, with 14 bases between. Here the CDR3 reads CSVANSPVQETQYF. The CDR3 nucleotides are TGCAGCGTTGCGAACAGTCCTGTACAAGAGACCCAGTACTTC.

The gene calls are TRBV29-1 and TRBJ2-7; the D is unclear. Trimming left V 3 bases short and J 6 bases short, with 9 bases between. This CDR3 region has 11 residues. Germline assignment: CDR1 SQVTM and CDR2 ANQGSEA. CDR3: CSVDGVSEQYF. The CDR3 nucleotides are TGCAGCGTTGATGGGGTTAGCGAGCAGTACTTC.

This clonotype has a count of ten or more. The CDR3 DNA reads as TGCGCCAGCAGCCACGGGACAGCAGAAAACATTCAGTACTTC. Amino acids: CASSHGTAENIQYF. V and J are TRBV5-1 and TRBJ2-4; 7 positions agree with TRBD1. CDR3 length: 14 amino acids. Germline V gives CDR1 SGHRS, CDR2 YFSETQ. The V gene end was trimmed by 4 bases and the J gene end by 5 bases; junction bases not matched to a gene: 6.

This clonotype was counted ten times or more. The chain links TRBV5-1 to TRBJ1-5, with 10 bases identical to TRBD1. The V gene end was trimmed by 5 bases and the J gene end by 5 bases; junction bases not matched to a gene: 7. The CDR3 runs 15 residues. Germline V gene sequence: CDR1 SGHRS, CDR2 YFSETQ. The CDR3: CASRRSTGGDQPQHF. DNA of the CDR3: TGCGCCAGCAGGAGATCGACAGGGGGCGATCAGCCCCAGCATTTT.

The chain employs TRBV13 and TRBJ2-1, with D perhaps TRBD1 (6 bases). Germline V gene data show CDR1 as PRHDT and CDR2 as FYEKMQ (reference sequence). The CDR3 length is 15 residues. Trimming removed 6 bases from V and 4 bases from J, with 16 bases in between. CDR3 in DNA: TGTGCCAGCAGTTTTCCAGGGGTTTCATACAATGAGCAGTTCTTC. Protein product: CASSFPGVSYNEQFF.